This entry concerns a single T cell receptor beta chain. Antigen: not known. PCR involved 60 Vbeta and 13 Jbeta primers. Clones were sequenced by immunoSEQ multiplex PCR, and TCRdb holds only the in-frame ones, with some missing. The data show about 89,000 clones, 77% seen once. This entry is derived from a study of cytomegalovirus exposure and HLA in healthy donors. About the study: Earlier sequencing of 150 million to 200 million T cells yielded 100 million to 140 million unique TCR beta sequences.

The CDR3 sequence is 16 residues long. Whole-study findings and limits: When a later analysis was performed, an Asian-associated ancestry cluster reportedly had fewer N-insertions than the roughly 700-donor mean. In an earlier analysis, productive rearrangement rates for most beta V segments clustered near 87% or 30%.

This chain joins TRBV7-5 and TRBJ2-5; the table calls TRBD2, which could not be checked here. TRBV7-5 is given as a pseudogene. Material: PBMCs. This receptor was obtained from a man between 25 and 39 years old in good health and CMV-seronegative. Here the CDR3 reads CARSTREGDTKETQYF. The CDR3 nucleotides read TGTGCCAGAAGCACCCGGGAGGGGGATACGAAGGAAACCCAGTACTTC.